The 9 T cell receptor beta chains in this list originate from one sample, sequenced in a study of T cell clonality in common variable immunodeficiency. TCRdb keeps only in-frame clones here, not all; method: immunoSEQ multiplex PCR. Listed for the sample are around 45,000 clones, none seen a single time. Sequenced sample: peripheral blood mononuclear cells. The receptors derive from a person between 18 and 75 years old in good health.

This clone was seen ten or more times. The DNA ends 3 residues before the CDR3 does, and the rest of the CDR3 is filled in from the germline J gene. The gene calls are TRBV6-2 or TRBV6-3 and TRBJ2-1, with TRBD1 matching over 7 bases. Trimming removed 4 bases from V and 1 base from J; junction bases left unmatched: 10. The CDR3 extends over 17 amino acids. Germline V gene lookup returns CDR1 MNHEY and CDR2 SVGEGT. The CDR3 loop is CASSSIRTGDSYNEQFF. The part of the CDR3 DNA that was read is TGTGCCAGCAGTTCGATCCGGACAGGCGATTCCTACAATGAG.

This clone was counted at least ten times. The CDR3 end falls 3 residues outside the read, so it is completed with the germline J gene. V gene TRBV5-1 combines with J gene TRBJ1-1; TRBD1 aligns across 9 bases. V gave up 4 bases and J gave up 1 base; unmatched junction bases: 2. CDR1 is SGHRS and CDR2 is YFSETQ in the germline V gene. The CDR3 totals 14 residues. The CDR3 sequence: CASSPGQGNTEAFF. The CDR3 bases that were read are TGCGCCAGCAGCCCGGGACAGGGGAACACTGAA. Full variable domain (remainder filled in from reference TRBV5-1 and TRBJ1-1): KAGVTQTPRYLIKTRGQQVTLSCSPISGHRSVSWYQQTPGQGLQFLFEYFSETQRNKGNFPGRFSGRQFSNSRSEMNVSTLELGDSALYLCASSPGQGNTEAFFGQGTRLTVV.

This clone was seen repeatedly, ten times or more. The CDR3 goes on 3 residues after the read ends, and that part is filled in from the germline J gene. The gene calls are TRBV19 and TRBJ2-7; D is uncertain. The CDR3 length is 12 residues. CDR1 and CDR2 from the germline V gene are LNHDA and SQIVND (reference sequence). The ends were cut back, 5 bases at V and 2 bases at J, with 7 bases in the middle. The chain's CDR3 is CASSESAYEQYF. The covered CDR3 bases are TGTGCCAGTAGTGAGAGCGCCTACGAG.

Ten or more counts support this clone. The missing CDR3 end, 3 residues past where the read stops, is filled in from the germline J gene. The genes are TRBV19 and TRBJ2-1, with D possibly being TRBD2 (8 bases). Trimming took 6 bases from V and 5 from J, leaving 26 bases between them. The CDR3 loop spans 18 amino acids. Germline V CDR1 and CDR2: LNHDA, SQIVND (reference sequence). CDR3 DNA (partial): TGTGCCAGTAGAGGGGGCGGGAGGTCCCTAGTGGGGAACAATGAG. This translates into CASRGGGRSLVGNNE. The complete CDR3 sequence is CASRGGGRSLVGNNEQFF.

This clone was seen many times. The sequenced fragment ends 3 residues before the CDR3 boundary, so the rest is inferred from the germline J gene. The chain carries TRBV5-4 and TRBJ1-1, with TRBD1 as a possible D gene (6 bases). V was trimmed by 7 bases and J by 0 bases, leaving 16 bases between them. CDR1 is SGHNT and CDR2 is YYREEE in the germline V gene (reference sequence). CDR3 length equals 15 residues. Incomplete CDR3 DNA: TGTGCCAGCGGGCGTTGGCAGGGGATGAACACTGAA. Protein product: CASGRWQGMNTE. The full CDR3 reads CASGRWQGMNTEAFF.

This clone was counted a few times. The read gets to within 3 residues of the CDR3 end, and the germline J gene fills in the rest. V gene TRBV2 combines with J gene TRBJ2-1; 8 bases line up with TRBD2. This CDR3 is built from 11 residues. The V gene end was trimmed by 7 bases and the J gene end by 8 bases; junction bases not matched to a gene: 1. Looked up from germline, CDR1 is SNHLY and CDR2 is FYNNEI. The DNA read from the CDR3 is TGTGCCAGCACGACTAGCGATGAG. This sequence encodes CASTTSDE. The entire CDR3 reads CASTTSDEQFF.

As regards this clone: One end of the junction is discordant with germline, which a read error may explain. The read ends 3 residues shy of where the CDR3 ends; the end is completed using the germline J gene. Within the sample, other DNA sequences also encode this same CDR3. This chain connects TRBV20-1 to TRBJ1-3, with 8 bases identical to TRBD1. The CDR3 runs to 16 residues. From germline, CDR1 is DFQATT and CDR2 SNEGSKA (reference sequence). The DNA read from the CDR3 is TGCAGTGCTAGAGATCCGCAGGGGGCGATCGGAAACACA. It translates to CSARDPQGAIGNT. The whole CDR3 reads CSARDPQGAIGNTIYF.

This clone was picked up many times. From the germline J gene comes the end of the CDR3, since the read stops 3 residues before it. The V and J genes are TRBV20-1 and TRBJ1-1; D is possibly TRBD1 (5 bases). The CDR3 covers 15 residues. Trimming stripped 5 bases from V and 3 bases from J, with 19 bases between. The germline V gene has CDR1 DFQATT and CDR2 SNEGSKA (reference sequence). CDR3 DNA, as far as it was read: TGCAGTGCTGGTGCTTTTGGGGGGTACGACACTGAA. Protein product: CSAGAFGGYDTE. Given in full, the CDR3 is CSAGAFGGYDTEAFF.

This clone was detected only a few times. The CDR3 end is not reached by the read, which stops 3 residues before it; the germline J gene fills it in. The chain couples TRBV19 to TRBJ1-1; perhaps TRBD1 as D (5 bases). The germline CDR1 and CDR2 sequences are LNHDA and SQIVND (reference sequence). The CDR3 covers 14 residues. V lost 5 bases and J 5 bases, leaving 15 bases between the germline ends. Partial CDR3 DNA: TGTGCCAGTAGTCCCCAGGGCAGTAAGACTGAA. Amino acid sequence: CASSPQGSKTE. The full-length CDR3 reads as CASSPQGSKTEAFF.